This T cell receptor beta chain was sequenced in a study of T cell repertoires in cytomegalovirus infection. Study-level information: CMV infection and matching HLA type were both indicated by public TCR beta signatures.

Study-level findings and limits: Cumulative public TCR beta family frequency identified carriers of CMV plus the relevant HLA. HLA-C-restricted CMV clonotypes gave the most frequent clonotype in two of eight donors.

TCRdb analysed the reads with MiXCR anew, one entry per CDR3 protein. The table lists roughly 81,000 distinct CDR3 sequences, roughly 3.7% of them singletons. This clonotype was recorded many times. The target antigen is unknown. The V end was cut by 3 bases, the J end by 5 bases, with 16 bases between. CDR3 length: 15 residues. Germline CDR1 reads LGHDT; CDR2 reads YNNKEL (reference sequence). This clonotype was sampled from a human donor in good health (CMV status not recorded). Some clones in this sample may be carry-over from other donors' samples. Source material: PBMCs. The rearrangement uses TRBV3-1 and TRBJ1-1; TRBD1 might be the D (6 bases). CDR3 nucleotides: TGTGCCAGCAGCCACCCCGGACAGTTGGGTACTGAAGCTTTCTTT. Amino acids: CASSHPGQLGTEAFF.